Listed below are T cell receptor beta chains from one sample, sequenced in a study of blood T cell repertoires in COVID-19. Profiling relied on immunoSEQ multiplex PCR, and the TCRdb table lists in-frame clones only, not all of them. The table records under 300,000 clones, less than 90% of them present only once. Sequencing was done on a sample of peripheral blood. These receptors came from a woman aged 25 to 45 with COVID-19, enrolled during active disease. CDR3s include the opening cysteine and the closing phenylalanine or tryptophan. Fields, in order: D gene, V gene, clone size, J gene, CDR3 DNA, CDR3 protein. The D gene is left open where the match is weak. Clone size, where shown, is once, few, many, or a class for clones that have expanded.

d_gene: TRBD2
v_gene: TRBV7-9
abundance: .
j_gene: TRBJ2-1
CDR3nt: TGTGCCAGCAGCCCTGCGGGACTAGCGGGGTTGGTAGGTTATGAGCAGTTCTTC
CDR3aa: CASSPAGLAGLVGYEQFF

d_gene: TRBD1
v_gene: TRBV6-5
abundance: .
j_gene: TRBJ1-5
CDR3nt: TGTGCCAGCAGCAGTGACAGGGTGCGCAATCAGCCCCAGCATTTT
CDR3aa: CASSSDRVRNQPQHF

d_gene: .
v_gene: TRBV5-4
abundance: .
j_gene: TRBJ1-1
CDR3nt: TGTGCCAGCAGGGAAGGGGGAGAGAACACTGAAGCTTTCTTT
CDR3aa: CASREGGENTEAFF

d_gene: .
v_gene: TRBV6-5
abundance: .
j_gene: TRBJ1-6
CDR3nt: TGTGCCAGCAGCCGAGGTGGCCTACATTCACCCCTCCACTTT
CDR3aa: CASSRGGLHSPLHF

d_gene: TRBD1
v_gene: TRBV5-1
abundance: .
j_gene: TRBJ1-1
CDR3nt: TGCGCCAGCAGCTTGGAGGGACAGACCCTTTTCACTGAAGCTTTCTTT
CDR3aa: CASSLEGQTLFTEAFF

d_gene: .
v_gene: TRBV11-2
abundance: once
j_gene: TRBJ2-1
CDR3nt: TGTGCCAGCAGCTCCCGAGGGAGCGGCAATGAGCAGTTCTTC
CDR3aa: CASSSRGSGNEQFF

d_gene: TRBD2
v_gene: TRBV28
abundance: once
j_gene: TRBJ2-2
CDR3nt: TGTGCCAGCAGCCCGGGACTAGCGGGGGCCCCCACCGGGGAGCTGTTTTTT
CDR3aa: CASSPGLAGAPTGELFF

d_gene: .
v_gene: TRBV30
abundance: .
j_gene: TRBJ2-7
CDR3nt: TGTGCCTGGGATCCGGGACTCTTGGGGCACGAGCAGTACTTC
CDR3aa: CAWDPGLLGHEQYF

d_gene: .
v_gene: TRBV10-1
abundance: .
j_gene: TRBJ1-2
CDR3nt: TGCGCCAGCAGTGAAAGAACTCATTATGGCTACACCTTC
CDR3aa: CASSERTHYGYTF

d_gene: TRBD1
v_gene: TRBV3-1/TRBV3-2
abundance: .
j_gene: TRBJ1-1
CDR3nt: TGTGCCAGCAGCCAGATACAGGGGGTTGTTATCCCGCCTTTCTTT
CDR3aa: CASSQIQGVVIPPFF

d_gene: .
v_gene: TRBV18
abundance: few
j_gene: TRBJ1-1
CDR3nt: TGTGCCAGCTCAACCTCGTCGGGGAACACTGAAGCTTTCTTT
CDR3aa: CASSTSSGNTEAFF

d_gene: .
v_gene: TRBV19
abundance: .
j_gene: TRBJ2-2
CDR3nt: TGTGCCAGTACCTTGAACAGGGCGAACACCGGGGAGCTGTTTTTT
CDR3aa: CASTLNRANTGELFF

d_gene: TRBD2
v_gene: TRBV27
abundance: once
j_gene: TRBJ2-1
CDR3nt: TGTGCCAGCAGTTTCCGGACGGGGGGAGGTAATGAGCAGTTCTTC
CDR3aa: CASSFRTGGGNEQFF

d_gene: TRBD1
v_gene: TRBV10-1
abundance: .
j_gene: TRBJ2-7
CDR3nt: TGCGCCAGCAGGGTCGGGGACAGCTCCGCATACGAGCAGTACTTC
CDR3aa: CASRVGDSSAYEQYF

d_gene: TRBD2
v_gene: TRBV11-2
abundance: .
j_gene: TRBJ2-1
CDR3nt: TGTGCCAGCAGTGGACTAGCGGGGGGGAGGAATGAGCAGTTCTTC
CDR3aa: CASSGLAGGRNEQFF

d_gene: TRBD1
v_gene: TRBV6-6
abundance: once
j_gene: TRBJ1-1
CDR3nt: TGTGCCAGCAGCCATGACAGGGCGGAGACTGAAGCTTTCTTT
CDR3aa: CASSHDRAETEAFF

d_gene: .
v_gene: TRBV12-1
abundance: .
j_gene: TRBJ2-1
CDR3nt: TGTGCCAGCGTCTCCCAATCCGGGACTCGTTCGTTGAGCTCCTACAATGAGCAGTTCTTC
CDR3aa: CASVSQSGTRSLSSYNEQFF

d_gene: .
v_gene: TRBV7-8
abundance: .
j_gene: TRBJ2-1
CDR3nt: TGTGCCAGCAGCTTAGTGGCGACTGCCTACAATGAGCAGTTCTTC
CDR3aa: CASSLVATAYNEQFF

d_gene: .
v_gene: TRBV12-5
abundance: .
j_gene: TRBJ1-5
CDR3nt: TGTGCTAGTGGTTTGGTACTATCCCGGGATAGCAATCAGCCCCAGCATTTT
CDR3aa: CASGLVLSRDSNQPQHF

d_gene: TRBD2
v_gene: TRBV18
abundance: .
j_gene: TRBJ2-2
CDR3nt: TGTGCCAGCTCACCGCAACGTAGCGGGGTTGTGGACACCGGGGAGCTGTTTTTT
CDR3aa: CASSPQRSGVVDTGELFF

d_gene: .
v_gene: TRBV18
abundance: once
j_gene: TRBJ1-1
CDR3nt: TGTGCCAGCTCCGAGGGATCCGGCCTCGGGTTGGGTGAAGCTTTCTTT
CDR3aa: CASSEGSGLGLGEAFF

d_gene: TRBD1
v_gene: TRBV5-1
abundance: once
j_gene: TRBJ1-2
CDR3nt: TGCGCCAGCAGCTCTGGACAGGGGACTACGGTTGACTATGGCTACACCTTC
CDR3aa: CASSSGQGTTVDYGYTF

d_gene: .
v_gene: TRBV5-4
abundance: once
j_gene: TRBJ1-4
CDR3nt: TGTGCCAGCAGCTTGGGTAACAGAGCTAATGAAAAACTGTTTTTT
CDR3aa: CASSLGNRANEKLFF

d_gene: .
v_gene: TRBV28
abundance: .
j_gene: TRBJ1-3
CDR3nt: TGTGCCAGCAGCCGGTCCTCTGGAAACACCATATATTTT
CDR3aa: CASSRSSGNTIYF

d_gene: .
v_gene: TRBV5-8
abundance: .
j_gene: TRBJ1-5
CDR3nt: TGTGCCAGCAGCTTGGGGCTCCATAGCAATCAGCCCCAGCATTTT
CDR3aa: CASSLGLHSNQPQHF

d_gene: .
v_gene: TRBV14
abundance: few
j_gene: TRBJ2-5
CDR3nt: TGTGCCAGCAGCCGGGGCCAGGGGAGACGGGAGACCCAGTACTTC
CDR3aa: CASSRGQGRRETQYF

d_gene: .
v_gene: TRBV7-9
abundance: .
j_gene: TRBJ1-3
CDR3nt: TGTGCCCTCAACCTTGGGGCAGGGCCTAGCTCTGGAAACACCATATATTTT
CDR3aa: CALNLGAGPSSGNTIYF

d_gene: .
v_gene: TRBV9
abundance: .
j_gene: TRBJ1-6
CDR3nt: TGTGCCAGCAGCGTAGGGTTTGGCAGAGGCAATTCACCCCTCCACTTT
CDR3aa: CASSVGFGRGNSPLHF

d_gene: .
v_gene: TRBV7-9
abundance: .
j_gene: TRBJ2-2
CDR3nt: TGTGCCAGCAGAACGATCGGGACTCTCGAAGGCGGGGAGCTGTTTTTT
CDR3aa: CASRTIGTLEGGELFF

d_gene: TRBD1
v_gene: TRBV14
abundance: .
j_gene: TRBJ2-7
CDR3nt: TGTGCCAGCAGCCCAAGACAGGGGCCCTCCTACGAGCAGTACTTC
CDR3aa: CASSPRQGPSYEQYF

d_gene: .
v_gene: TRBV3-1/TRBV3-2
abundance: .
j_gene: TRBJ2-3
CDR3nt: TGTGCCAGCAGCCCCATGGGACTTAAGATCAGCACAGATACGCAGTATTTT
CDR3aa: CASSPMGLKISTDTQYF

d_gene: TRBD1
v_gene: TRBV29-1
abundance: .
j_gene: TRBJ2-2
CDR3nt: TGCAGCGCCGCCTACTCAGGGGGCAGTGTCACCGGGGAGCTGTTTTTT
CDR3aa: CSAAYSGGSVTGELFF

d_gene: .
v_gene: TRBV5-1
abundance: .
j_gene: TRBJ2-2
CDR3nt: TGCGCCAGCAGCTTGTGGCAGGGAAACACCGGGGAGCTGTTTTTT
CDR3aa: CASSLWQGNTGELFF

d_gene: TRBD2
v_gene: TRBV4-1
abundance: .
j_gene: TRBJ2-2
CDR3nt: TGCGCCAGCAGCCCTCGGGGGGGCACCGGGGAGCTGTTTTTT
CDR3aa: CASSPRGGTGELFF

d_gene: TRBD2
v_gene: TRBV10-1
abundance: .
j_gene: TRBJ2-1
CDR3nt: TGCGCCAGCAGTAGCGGGGTCTACAATGAGCAGTTCTTC
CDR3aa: CASSSGVYNEQFF

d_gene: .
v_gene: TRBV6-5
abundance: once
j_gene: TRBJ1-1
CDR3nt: TGTGCCAGCTGGCCCAGCCCTCGGGACACTGAAGCTTTCTTT
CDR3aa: CASWPSPRDTEAFF

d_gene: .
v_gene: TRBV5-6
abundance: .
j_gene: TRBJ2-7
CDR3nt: TGTGCCAGCAGCTTGATGGCAGGCTACGAGCAGTACTTC
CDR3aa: CASSLMAGYEQYF

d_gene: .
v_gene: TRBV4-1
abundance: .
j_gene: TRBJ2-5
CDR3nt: TGCGCCAGCAGCCAAACCGGCGGGGTTGGTGTAAGAGAGACCCAGTACTTC
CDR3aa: CASSQTGGVGVRETQYF

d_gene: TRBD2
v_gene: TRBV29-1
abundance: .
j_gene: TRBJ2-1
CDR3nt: TGCAGCGTCGCGGGGGGGCCATACAATGAGCAGTTCTTC
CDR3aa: CSVAGGPYNEQFF

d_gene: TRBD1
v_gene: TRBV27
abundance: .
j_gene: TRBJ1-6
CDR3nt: TGTGCCAGCAGTTTCGGACAGGGTCAGGGTTCACCCCTCCACTTT
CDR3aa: CASSFGQGQGSPLHF